These 28 T cell receptor beta chains originate from one sample sequenced in a study of beta chain features in type 1 diabetes. Sequencing targeted expressed TCRB transcripts, as all isolated RNA had been reverse transcribed. Method: immunoSEQ multiplex PCR; TCRdb's copy keeps in-frame clones and lacks some. The table includes about 710,000 clones, more than 12% detected once. Study observations and caveats: When Type 1 diabetes patients were examined, their TCRB CDR3s proved moderately but significantly shorter in all four CD4+ subsets.

Their antigens are not known. Sequences were obtained from naive CD4+ T cells from blood. Source of these receptors: a man younger than 35 with type 1 diabetes.

This clone was found a few times. The chain joins TRBV2 to TRBJ2-2; TRBD1 agrees at 8 bases. CDR3 length equals 14 residues. Trimming took 3 bases from V and 7 from J; bases not matched to a gene: 4. Germline V gene data show CDR1 as SNHLY and CDR2 as FYNNEI. The CDR3 nucleotides are TGTGCCAGCAGTGAGACAGGGGAGGTCGGGGAGCTGTTTTTT. Protein product: CASSETGEVGELFF.

On this clone: Different DNA sequences within this sample yield the same CDR3. The chain has TRBV29-1 and TRBJ2-5, with TRBD1 matching 7 bases. The CDR3 spans 12 residues. V dropped 7 bases and J dropped 3; count of bases not matched to a gene: 5. CDR1 and CDR2 (germline): SQVTM, ANQGSEA. The CDR3 loop is CSARTGEETQYF. The CDR3 DNA is TGCAGCGCCAGAACAGGGGAAGAGACCCAGTACTTC.

V gene TRBV25-1 combines with J gene TRBJ1-2; TRBD1 agrees at 9 bases. The CDR3 runs 15 residues. Germline loops: CDR1 MGHDK, CDR2 SYGVNS. The trim removed 3 bases at V and 4 bases at J, leaving 6 bases unmatched. The CDR3 region has the DNA TGTGCCAGCAGTGACCGGGACAGGGAGGCCTATGGCTACACCTTC. Its protein is CASSDRDREAYGYTF.

This clone was seen only a few times. J is TRBJ2-7 and V is TRBV28; D possibly corresponds to TRBD1 (7 bases). Germline assignment: CDR1 MDHEN and CDR2 SYDVKM. The V end was cut by 3 bases, the J end by 5 bases, with 20 bases between. The CDR3 runs to 16 residues. The CDR3 loop reads CASSFLGPQGGNEQYF. The CDR3 nucleotides are TGTGCCAGCAGTTTTTTAGGTCCGCAGGGGGGCAACGAGCAGTACTTC.

With regard to this clone: Other DNA sequences in this specimen translate into the identical CDR3. The chain has TRBV6-5 and TRBJ2-7; D remains ambiguous. V dropped 4 bases and J dropped 3 bases, with 7 bases sitting between them. The germline gives CDR1 MNHEY, CDR2 SVGAGI. This CDR3 is built from 12 residues. The CDR3 sequence is CASSSQGYEQYF. CDR3 DNA: TGTGCCAGCAGTTCACAAGGCTACGAGCAGTACTTC.

This clone was found a few times. This rearrangement joins TRBV29-1 to TRBJ1-1; no clear D. Between the trimmed V and J ends, which lost 5 bases and 2 bases, there was a span of 12 bases. Per germline, CDR1 SQVTM and CDR2 ANQGSEA. CDR3 length equals 13 residues. The CDR3: CSVKQRANTEAFF. Written as DNA, the CDR3 is TGCAGCGTTAAACAGAGAGCAAACACTGAAGCTTTCTTT. Using reference TRBV29-1 and TRBJ1-1 for the parts outside the CDR3, the full variable domain is SAVISQKPSRDICQRGTSLTIQCQVDSQVTMMFWYRQQPGQSLTLIATANQGSEATYESGFVIDKFPISRPNLTFSTLTVSNMSPEDSSIYLCSVKQRANTEAFFGQGTRLTVV.

The chain has TRBV6-6 and TRBJ1-1; tentative D call: TRBD1 (5 bases). V lost 8 bases to trimming and J lost 2 bases, with 9 bases between them. Germline V gives CDR1 MNHNY, CDR2 SVGAGI (reference sequence). The CDR3 consists of 12 residues. Here the CDR3 reads CASGTANTEAFF. Written as DNA, the CDR3 is TGTGCCAGCGGGACGGCCAACACTGAAGCTTTCTTT.

The rearrangement uses TRBV11-3 and TRBJ2-3; D unresolved. The CDR3 has 13 amino acids. Germline loops: CDR1 SGHNT, CDR2 YENEEA. The V end was cut by 3 bases, the J end by 6 bases, with 10 bases between. CDR3 loop: CASSFQTWDTQYF. The CDR3 DNA reads TGTGCCAGCAGCTTTCAGACGTGGGATACGCAGTATTTT.

This clone has just a few counts. V and J are TRBV28 and TRBJ2-7; D perhaps matches TRBD2 (5 bases). This CDR3 spans 15 amino acids. Trimming pared 8 bases from V and 3 bases from J, leaving 20 bases between. The germline V gene has CDR1 MDHEN and CDR2 SYDVKM. Here the CDR3 DNA reads TGTGCCAGCGTGGCTGGAGCAGGAGGAGTCTACGAGCAGTACTTC. Its translation: CASVAGAGGVYEQYF.

The chain is built from TRBV4-2 and TRBJ1-2; D unresolved. The V and J ends lost 4 bases and 0 bases respectively, with 9 bases between them. Germline V lookup: CDR1 LGHNA, CDR2 YNFKEQ. The CDR3 is 14 amino acids. The CDR3 nucleotides read TGTGCCAGCAGCCCGGGTCGGCCTAACTATGGCTACACCTTC. This codes for CASSPGRPNYGYTF.

A few counts support this clone. The chain employs TRBV6-5 and TRBJ1-1, with 8 bases fitting TRBD1. Germline lookup yields CDR1 MNHEY and CDR2 SVGAGI. The ends lost 3 bases at V and 6 bases at J; junction bases unmatched: 9. The CDR3 contains 15 residues. This CDR3 reads CASSYQGANRAEAFF. In DNA form, the CDR3 reads TGTGCCAGCAGTTATCAGGGGGCGAACCGCGCTGAAGCTTTCTTT.

The genes are TRBV28 and TRBJ2-5; a possible D gene is TRBD1 (5 bases). V lost 7 bases and J 5 bases, leaving 17 bases between the germline ends. CDR3 length: 14 residues. Germline values: CDR1 MDHEN, CDR2 SYDVKM. CDR3 in amino acids: CASTSTALGETQYF. Written as DNA, the CDR3 is TGTGCCAGCACCTCGACAGCCCTGGGGGAGACCCAGTACTTC.

The rearrangement uses TRBV30 and TRBJ1-5; no reliable D call. The CDR3 has 13 residues. Germline V gene sequence: CDR1 GTSNPN, CDR2 SVGIG (reference sequence). V lost 1 base and J lost 3, with 7 bases in between. The CDR3 loop is CAWSAALNQPQHF. For the CDR3, the DNA is TGTGCCTGGAGTGCCGCACTCAATCAGCCCCAGCATTTT.

This chain joins TRBV18 and TRBJ2-1; a weak D match, TRBD1 (6 bases). The ends were cut back, 4 bases at V and 5 bases at J, with 12 bases in the middle. The V gene's germline CDR1 is KGHSH and CDR2 LQKENI. The CDR3 is made up of 14 amino acids. The CDR3 DNA sequence: TGTGCCAGCTCACTCCGACAGGAGAACAATGAGCAGTTCTTC. Its translation is CASSLRQENNEQFF.

This clone was counted only a few times. The V call is TRBV7-9, the J call TRBJ1-2; D gene ambiguous. The CDR3 sequence is 11 residues long. The V and J ends lost 4 bases and 8 bases respectively, with 8 bases between them. Per germline, CDR1 SEHNR and CDR2 FQNEAQ (reference sequence). The CDR3 loop reads CASSSTLGYTF. The CDR3 DNA follows: TGTGCCAGCAGCTCCACACTCGGCTACACCTTC.

The J gene is TRBJ1-2, the V gene TRBV5-1; possibly TRBD1 for D (5 bases). The germline V and J ends were trimmed by 8 bases and 6 bases, with 23 bases remaining between them. CDR1 and CDR2 (germline): SGHRS, YFSETQ. CDR3 length equals 15 residues. CDR3 nucleotide sequence: TGCGCCAGTTCTAGGACGGCTCAGGGAGGCGATGGCTACACCTTC. Its translation is CASSRTAQGGDGYTF.

This clone showed up just a few times. This sequence joins TRBV20-1 and TRBJ1-2; no clear D gene. This CDR3 spans 10 amino acids. V was clipped by 7 bases and J by 4 bases, with 7 bases between them. From germline, CDR1 is DFQATT and CDR2 SNEGSKA (reference sequence). In DNA, the CDR3 is TGCAGTGTTTGGATCTATGGCTACACCTTC. Residues: CSVWIYGYTF.

This clone was found a few times. One junction end disagrees with the germline gene, perhaps due to a read error. V usage is TRBV7-9 and J usage is TRBJ1-1, with a weak D call TRBD1 (6 bases). Germline loops: CDR1 SEHNR, CDR2 FQNEAQ (reference sequence). The CDR3 runs to 16 residues. CDR3 coding DNA: TGTGCCAGCAGCCGAAATAACAGGGCGACGACCACTGAAGCCTTCTTT. Translation gives CASSRNNRATTTEAFF.

Points on this clone: The same CDR3 can be traced to other DNA sequences in this sample. V and J are TRBV29-1 and TRBJ2-2; D is undetermined. Trimming removed 7 bases from V and 6 bases from J, with 12 bases in between. The CDR3 runs 12 residues. CDR1 is SQVTM, CDR2 ANQGSEA, per germline. The CDR3 sequence: CSARIGAGELFF. The CDR3 nucleotides read TGCAGCGCCAGAATCGGAGCCGGGGAGCTGTTTTTT.

This clone appeared a few times. The chain employs TRBV2 and TRBJ1-1; tentatively, D is TRBD1 (5 bases). This CDR3 spans 13 amino acids. V was shortened by 8 bases and J by 0 bases, with 10 bases between the two germline ends. Germline CDR1 and CDR2: SNHLY and FYNNEI. This CDR3 reads CASGTGMNTEAFF. The CDR3 DNA sequence: TGTGCCAGCGGGACGGGCATGAACACTGAAGCTTTCTTT. The whole variable domain, remainder taken from reference TRBV2 and TRBJ1-1, is EPEVTQTPSHQVTQMGQEVILRCVPISNHLYFYWYRQILGQKVEFLVSFYNNEISEKSEIFDDQFSVERPDGSNFTLKIRSTKLEDSAMYFCASGTGMNTEAFFGQGTRLTVV.

This clone was observed a handful of times. The chain uses TRBV5-4 and TRBJ2-3; D unresolved. This CDR3 contains 15 residues. V lost 0 bases, J lost 6 bases, and 14 bases lay in between. Germline V gene data show CDR1 as SGHNT and CDR2 as YYREEE (reference sequence). The CDR3 reads CASSLAGLSADTQYF. The CDR3, as DNA: TGTGCCAGCAGCTTGGCGGGCCTCTCGGCGGATACGCAGTATTTT. The whole variable domain, filled in from reference TRBV5-4 and TRBJ2-3, reads ETGVTQSPTHLIKTRGQQVTLRCSSQSGHNTVSWYQQALGQGPQFIFQYYREEENGRGNFPPRFSGLQFPNYSSELNVNALELDDSALYLCASSLAGLSADTQYFGPGTRLTVL.

The sample holds a few counts of this clone. The rearrangement uses TRBV7-2 and TRBJ2-7; D may correspond to TRBD1 or TRBD2 (6 bases each). Trimming cost V 3 bases and J 6 bases, with 21 bases left between them. Germline values: CDR1 SGHTA, CDR2 FQGNSA. This CDR3 region has 16 residues. CDR3 DNA: TGTGCCAGCAGCTTTACAGGGCGAGGGGGGCAAATCGAGCAGTACTTC. Its protein is CASSFTGRGGQIEQYF.

This clone was observed a few times. J is TRBJ2-1 and V is TRBV5-1; D is uncertain. The CDR3 contains 16 residues. Between the trimmed V and J ends, which lost 0 bases and 7 bases, there was a span of 17 bases. Germline lookup yields CDR1 SGHRS and CDR2 YFSETQ. The CDR3 DNA is TGCGCCAGCAGCTTGGGCCAGCGAGAGCTTGGGAATGAGCAGTTCTTC. Amino acid sequence: CASSLGQRELGNEQFF.

This clone was seen a few times. The rearrangement joins TRBV30 to TRBJ2-7; TRBD1 matches 8 bases. The CDR3 has 15 amino acids. CDR1 and CDR2 (germline): GTSNPN, SVGIG (reference sequence). J gave up 6 bases and V 0 bases, and 10 bases lay outside the gene matches. The CDR3 DNA sequence: TGTGCCTGGAGTGTAGGAGGACAGGGTCTCGGCGAGCAGTACTTC. Its protein product is CAWSVGGQGLGEQYF. Looking up the rest from reference TRBV30 and TRBJ2-7 gives the full variable domain: SQTIHQWPATLVQPVGSPLSLECTVEGTSNPNLYWYRQAAGRGLQLLFYSVGIGQISSEVPQNLSASRPQDRQFILSSKKLLLSDSGFYLCAWSVGGQGLGEQYFGPGTRLTVT.

This rearrangement joins TRBV7-9 to TRBJ1-2; 8 nucleotides align to TRBD1. In germline, CDR1 is SEHNR, CDR2 FQNEAQ (reference sequence). There are 16 residues in the CDR3. Trimming cost V 5 bases and J 8 bases; bases outside gene matches: 16. The CDR3 loop reads CASSRAGTGPSSGYTF. CDR3 bases: TGTGCCAGCAGCCGCGCCGGGACAGGCCCCTCCTCCGGCTACACCTTC.

With regard to this clone: The sample contains more than one DNA sequence encoding this CDR3. This chain joins TRBV7-2 and TRBJ1-2; no firm D call. The length of the CDR3 is 13 residues. Per germline, CDR1 SGHTA and CDR2 FQGNSA. Trimming removed 4 bases from V and 2 bases from J, with 8 bases in between. DNA of the CDR3: TGTGCCAGCAGCTCCGGGATAAACTATGGCTACACCTTC. It is translated as CASSSGINYGYTF.

This clone was detected only a few times. V is TRBV7-9 and J is TRBJ1-5, with TRBD1 matching 10 bases. Germline V lookup: CDR1 SEHNR, CDR2 FQNEAQ (reference sequence). The V segment lost 5 bases and the J segment 5 bases; nucleotides outside the gene matches: 9. The CDR3 has 16 amino acids. CDR3 loop: CASSHTSGQGYQPQHF. CDR3 sequence (DNA): TGTGCCAGCAGCCATACTTCGGGACAGGGGTATCAGCCCCAGCATTTT.

The chain couples TRBV5-8 to TRBJ1-2; D is perhaps TRBD1 (5 bases). Germline values: CDR1 SGHTS, CDR2 YDEGEE. Trimming left V 4 bases short and J 4 bases short, with 14 bases between. There are 14 residues in the CDR3. The CDR3: CASSLNRDPYGYTF. The CDR3 coding sequence is TGTGCCAGCAGCCTTAACCGGGACCCCTATGGCTACACCTTC.